The next 21 T cell receptor beta chains were all read from a single sample in a study of breast tumors, draining lymph nodes, adjacent tissues. The lymph nodes were axillary draining lymph nodes from breast cancer patients. One entry per CDR3 protein, called by TCRdb with MiXCR from the multiplex PCR reads. The sample yields 250,000 or so distinct CDR3 sequences, over 25% seen once. The sample consisted of axillary lymph node tissue. Every receptor here comes from a female donor with breast cancer. Some clones in this sample may be carry-over from other donors' samples.

The sample holds many counts of this clonotype. V usage is TRBV19 and J usage is TRBJ2-3, with 7 bases matching TRBD1. The CDR3 spans 15 residues. From germline, CDR1 is LNHDA and CDR2 SQIVND (reference sequence). The V gene end was trimmed by 5 bases and the J gene end by 1 base; junction bases not matched to a gene: 6. As DNA, the CDR3 is TGTGCCAGTAGTTTCGCAGGGGGAGGCACAGATACGCAGTATTTT. It codes for CASSFAGGGTDTQYF.

This clonotype was seen ten or more times. This sequence joins TRBV29-1 and TRBJ2-2; weak D call: TRBD1 (6 bases). CDR3 size: 14 residues. The V and J ends lost 4 bases and 3 bases respectively, with 12 bases between them. Germline assignment: CDR1 SQVTM and CDR2 ANQGSEA. This CDR3 is CSVVWDIYTGELFF. The DNA of the CDR3 is TGCAGCGTTGTATGGGACATATACACCGGGGAGCTGTTTTTT.

This clonotype has ten or more counts. The chain joins TRBV6-5 to TRBJ2-7; 10 positions match TRBD1. CDR3 length equals 17 residues. Trimming removed 5 bases from V and 2 bases from J; junction bases left unmatched: 12. The germline CDR1 and CDR2 sequences are MNHEY and SVGAGI. The CDR3 loop reads CASSQAGLGTGAYEQYF. CDR3 coding DNA: TGTGCCAGCAGTCAGGCAGGTTTAGGGACAGGGGCCTACGAGCAGTACTTC.

This clonotype was recorded only once. A read error is possible here, since a much larger clone lies one base away. Without the conserved terminal phenylalanine or tryptophan, this CDR3 likely stems from a read error. This chain connects TRBV7-9 to TRBJ2-5; 7 bases are shared with TRBD1. Germline V gene data show CDR1 as SEHNR and CDR2 as FQNEAQ (reference sequence). The trim removed 5 bases at V and 4 bases at J, leaving 7 bases unmatched. The CDR3 length is 14 residues. CDR3 sequence reads: CASSRGQRGETQYL. CDR3 coding DNA: TGTGCCAGCAGCCGGGGACAGAGGGGAGAGACCCAGTACCTC.

J is TRBJ1-2 and V is TRBV12-3 or TRBV12-4; the D gene is possibly TRBD1 (5 bases). Between the trimmed V and J ends, which lost 5 bases and 8 bases, there was a span of 9 bases. CDR3 size: 11 residues. The CDR3 is CASSLNRGYTF. Here the CDR3 DNA reads TGTGCCAGCAGTCTTAACAGGGGCTACACCTTC.

There are a few counts of this clonotype. This may be a read error: a much more frequent sequence differs by one nucleotide. J is TRBJ2-6 and V is TRBV19; the match to TRBD2 covers 7 bases. The CDR3 has 18 amino acids. CDR1 is LNHDA, CDR2 SQIVND, per germline (reference sequence). The CDR3 loop is CASSIAVGGPSGANVLAF. The CDR3 region has the DNA TGTGCCAGTAGTATCGCGGTGGGAGGGCCGTCTGGGGCCAACGTCCTGGCTTTC. Combining the CDR3 with reference TRBV19 and TRBJ2-6 gives the whole variable domain DGGITQSPKYLFRKEGQNVTLSCEQNLNHDAMYWYRQDPGQGLRLIYYSQIVNDFQKGDIAEGYSVSREKKESFPLTVTSAQKNPTAFYLCASSIAVGGPSGANVLAFGAGSRLTVL.

This sequence joins TRBV24-1 and TRBJ2-1; 8 positions match TRBD1. The germline CDR1 and CDR2 sequences are KGHDR and SFDVKD. This CDR3 has 17 amino acids. V lost 4 bases, J lost 9 bases, and 16 bases stayed unmatched. In nucleotides, the CDR3 is TGTGCCACCAGTGAGGGCCGACAGGGGTCCCAAAGGGGTGAGCAGTTCTTC. It specifies CATSEGRQGSQRGEQFF.

This clonotype was observed a handful of times. Given a much more abundant clone one base away, this may be a read error. The V and J genes are TRBV6-6 and TRBJ2-5, with 7 bases lining up with TRBD2. Germline V gene lookup returns CDR1 MNHNY and CDR2 SVGAGI (reference sequence). The CDR3 is 15 residues long. The CDR3 spells CASSYPGLSQEAQYF. The CDR3 DNA follows: TGTGCCAGCAGTTACCCGGGACTATCGCAAGAGGCCCAGTACTTC.

This clonotype was detected a few times. Just one base apart from a much larger clone, this may be a read error. This rearrangement joins TRBV20-1 to TRBJ2-2, with D possibly being TRBD2 (5 bases). The V and J ends lost 0 bases and 7 bases respectively, with 18 bases between them. Germline V lookup: CDR1 DFQATT, CDR2 SNEGSKA (reference sequence). There are 16 residues in the CDR3. The CDR3 is CSARDEGTGSGGELFF. CDR3 DNA sequence: TGCAGTGCTAGAGATGAAGGCACGGGGTCGGGCGGGGAGCTGTTTTTT.

The V call is TRBV4-2, the J call TRBJ2-5; a possible D gene is TRBD2 (5 bases). Trimming cost V 2 bases and J 4 bases, with 14 bases left between them. The CDR3 is made up of 15 amino acids. Germline CDR1 LGHNA, CDR2 YNFKEQ. CDR3 bases: TGTGCCAGCAGCCAAAAAAGGGCGGGTTCAGAGACCCAGTACTTC. Encoded protein: CASSQKRAGSETQYF.

Note on this clonotype: A read error may produce the germline difference seen at one junction end. The genes are TRBV20-1 and TRBJ1-4; the match to TRBD1 covers 7 bases. In germline, CDR1 is DFQATT, CDR2 SNEGSKA (reference sequence). This CDR3 is 13 amino acids long. Written as DNA, the CDR3 is TGCAGTGCAGCTCAGGGGGTCGGTGAAACACTGTTTTTT. The encoded protein is CSAAQGVGETLFF.

About this clonotype: This may be a read error, as it is one base from a much larger clone. This chain connects TRBV20-1 to TRBJ2-7; 7 bases line up with TRBD1. The CDR3 is made up of 12 amino acids. Germline V gene data show CDR1 as DFQATT and CDR2 as SNEGSKA (reference sequence). DNA of the CDR3: TGCAGTGCTAGAGGGACAGGATTCGAGCCGTACTTC. Translating it yields CSARGTGFEPYF.

V gene TRBV6-1 combines with J gene TRBJ2-1; D may be TRBD1 (6 bases). Germline lookup yields CDR1 MNHNS and CDR2 SASEGT. The V end was cut by 6 bases, the J end by 4 bases, with 13 bases between. The CDR3 covers 14 residues. The chain's CDR3 is CASRWGGQYNEQFF. As DNA, the CDR3 is TGTGCCAGCAGGTGGGGCGGACAGTACAATGAGCAGTTCTTC.

The chain carries TRBV9 and TRBJ1-6, with a weak D call TRBD1 (5 bases). CDR3 length equals 14 residues. Germline-derived CDR1 and CDR2 are SGDLS and YYNGEE. Between the trimmed V and J ends, which lost 7 bases and 10 bases, there was a span of 18 bases. The DNA of the CDR3 is TGTGCCAGCGGCGCACAGGAGGGTAACTCACCCCTCCACTTT. It is translated as CASGAQEGNSPLHF.

Ten or more counts support this clonotype. This rearrangement joins TRBV6-6 to TRBJ1-5; 10 bases fit TRBD1. V trimming: 6 bases; J trimming: 9 bases; junction bases outside the gene matches: 11. Germline lookup yields CDR1 MNHNY and CDR2 SVGAGI (reference sequence). The CDR3 is made up of 15 amino acids. The CDR3 here is CASRPGTGARGPQHF. The CDR3 nucleotides read TGTGCCAGCAGACCCGGGACAGGGGCCCGCGGGCCCCAGCATTTT.

The CDR3 bases are TGTGCCAGCAATCAAGGCCTCTACGAGCAGTACTTC. It specifies CASNQGLYEQYF. The rearrangement joins TRBV12-3 or TRBV12-4 to TRBJ2-7; D gene ambiguous. This CDR3 has 12 amino acids. V dropped 7 bases and J dropped 3 bases, with 10 bases sitting between them.

The J gene is TRBJ2-3, the V gene TRBV6-1; D may correspond to TRBD1 or TRBD2 (5 bases each). The CDR3 totals 13 residues. V shed 8 bases and J shed 2 bases, with 11 bases lying between them. Per the germline V gene, CDR1 is MNHNS and CDR2 is SASEGT. The CDR3, as DNA: TGTGCCAGCGTTACAGGACTCACAGATACGCAGTATTTT. Its translation: CASVTGLTDTQYF.

Many counts were recorded for this clonotype. The chain is built from TRBV19 and TRBJ2-2; 8 positions agree with TRBD2. V shed 7 bases, J shed 7 bases, and the junction held 8 bases outside the gene matches. The CDR3 totals 14 residues. The germline V gene encodes CDR1 LNHDA and CDR2 SQIVND (reference sequence). CDR3 nucleotide sequence: TGTGCCAGTATCTCGGGAGGGCGGAGCGGGGAGCTGTTTTTT. Translating gives CASISGGRSGELFF.

Turning to this clonotype: This clone may be a read error of a much larger clone one base away. J is TRBJ2-7 and V is TRBV10-3; TRBD1 agrees at 11 bases. Germline lookup yields CDR1 ENHRY and CDR2 SYGVKD. The CDR3 loop spans 15 amino acids. CDR3 coding DNA: TGTGCCAGCAGCCGAGGACAGGGGGCGATGTACGAGCAGCACTTC. Its translation is CASSRGQGAMYEQHF.

The chain couples TRBV15 to TRBJ2-3; D tentatively reads TRBD1 or TRBD2 (6 bases each). This CDR3 region has 16 residues. V gave up 0 bases and J gave up 2 bases, with 12 bases separating them. CDR1 is LNHNV, CDR2 YYDKDF, per germline (reference sequence). As DNA, the CDR3 is TGTGCCACCAGCAGAGAAGGCGGGACATACACAGATACGCAGTATTTT. Residues: CATSREGGTYTDTQYF.

This clonotype was seen at least ten times. The gene calls are TRBV4-2 and TRBJ2-2, with 14 bases fitting TRBD2. This CDR3 spans 17 amino acids. V gave up 8 bases and J gave up 4 bases; unmatched junction bases: 9. The germline CDR1 and CDR2 sequences are LGHNA and YNFKEQ. The CDR3 region is CASEEAGLAGVTGELFF. CDR3 nucleotides: TGTGCCAGCGAAGAGGCGGGACTAGCGGGAGTCACCGGGGAGCTGTTTTTT.